The clone carrying this T cell receptor beta chain was detected many times. Its specificity is unknown. The source of the sample is a study of T cells in Graves' hyperthyroidism and ophthalmopathy. Study-level points and caveats: Most thyroid clonotypes with frequency above 0.001 were detected in blood.

The source material, RNA transcripts, was used to amplify TCR beta CDR3 regions. When the TCR CDR3 underwent first-round RT-PCR, the HTBI primer set was used. TCRdb re-called the multiplex PCR reads through MiXCR, storing one row per CDR3 protein. Among some 570,000 distinct CDR3 sequences listed, around 14% were seen once. The diagnoses drew upon clinical symptoms, serum thyroxine and TRAb, thyroid ultrasound and orbital computed tomography. An approximately 10 ml volume of fresh peripheral blood provided the PBMCs. The V and J ends lost 1 base and 4 bases respectively, with 11 bases between them. This CDR3 is 14 amino acids long.

The TCR originated in a woman under 30 with Graves' ophthalmopathy. The sample comprised blood. This chain joins TRBV12-3 or TRBV12-4 and TRBJ2-7; D is possibly TRBD1 or TRBD2 (5 bases each). The CDR3 spells CASSLEGPEYEQYF. In DNA form, the CDR3 reads TGTGCCAGCAGTTTAGAGGGACCCGAATACGAGCAGTACTTC.